This entry describes one TCR beta chain. The CDR3 length is 13 residues. V was pared by 2 bases and J by 4 bases, with 10 bases between. The germline V gene has CDR1 SGDLS and CDR2 YYNGEE. This entry belongs to a study of cytotoxic CD8 clonotypes in ibrutinib-treated CLL. Turning to the study itself: Treatment had run for a median approximately twelve months, range 6 to 36, when response samples were taken. Mean productive templates were about 260,000; mean productive rearrangements were approximately 94,000.

Some clones are missing from TCRdb's copy, which holds only in-frame ones; the method was immunoSEQ multiplex PCR. The sample gives 250,000 or so clones, around three quarters of which show up once; over 15% is in the top ten. Specimen: PBMCs, collected after 24 months of ibrutinib treatment. V usage is TRBV9 and J usage is TRBJ2-7; D remains ambiguous. This clonotype originated in a human donor with chronic lymphocytic leukemia. The CDR3: CASSVDSGYEQYF. Here the CDR3 DNA reads TGTGCCAGCAGCGTTGATTCGGGTTACGAGCAGTACTTC.